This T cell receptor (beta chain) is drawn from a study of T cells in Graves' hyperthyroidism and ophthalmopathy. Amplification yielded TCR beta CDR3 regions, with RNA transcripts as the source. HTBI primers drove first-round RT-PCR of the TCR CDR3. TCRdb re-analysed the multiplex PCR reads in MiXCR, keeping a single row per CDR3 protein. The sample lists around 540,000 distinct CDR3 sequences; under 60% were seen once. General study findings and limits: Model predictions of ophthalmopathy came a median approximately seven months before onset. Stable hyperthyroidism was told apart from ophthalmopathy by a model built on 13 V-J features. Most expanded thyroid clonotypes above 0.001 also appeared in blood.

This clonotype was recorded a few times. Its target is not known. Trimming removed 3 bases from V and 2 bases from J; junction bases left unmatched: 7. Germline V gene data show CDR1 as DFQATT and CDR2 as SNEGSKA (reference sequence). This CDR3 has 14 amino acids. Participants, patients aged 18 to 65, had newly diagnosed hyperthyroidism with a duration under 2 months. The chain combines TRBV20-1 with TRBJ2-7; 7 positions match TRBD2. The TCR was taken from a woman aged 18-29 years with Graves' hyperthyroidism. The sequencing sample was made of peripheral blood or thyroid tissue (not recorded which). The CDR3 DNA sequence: TGCAGTGCTAGCACAAGCGGGACTACCTACGAGCAGTACTTC. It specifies CSASTSGTTYEQYF.